These 11 T cell receptor beta chains came from one sample sequenced in a study of blood T cells in healthy people across ages. Primed by a sample-barcoded 5' primer and a J-beta primer mix, a second PCR proceeded for about 6 to 11 cycles. Each CDR3 protein is one row after TCRdb ran MiXCR on the 5' RACE reads. The sample yields 550,000 to 800,000 distinct CDR3 sequences, roughly 21% seen once. The specimen sequenced was blood. These receptors originate from a man between 65 and 80 years old in good health.

A remark on this clonotype: A much larger clone is a single base away; this may be a read error. The rearrangement links TRBV5-6 to TRBJ2-5, with D maybe TRBD1 (5 bases). Germline loops: CDR1 SGHDT, CDR2 YYEEEE. This CDR3 comprises 13 residues. The CDR3 loop reads CASILGHVKTQYF. CDR3 sequence (DNA): TGTGCCAGCATCTTGGGGCATGTGAAGACCCAGTACTTC. Full variable domain (missing parts from reference TRBV5-6 and TRBJ2-5): DAGVTQSPTHLIKTRGQQVTLRCSPKSGHDTVSWYQQALGQGPQFIFQYYEEEERQRGNFPDRFSGHQFPNYSSELNVNALLLGDSALYLCASILGHVKTQYFGPGTRLLVL.

This clonotype was picked up a small number of times. The chain is built from TRBV29-1 and TRBJ2-5, with TRBD2 matching over 7 bases. The CDR3 is 16 amino acids. CDR1 is SQVTM, CDR2 ANQGSEA, per germline. The trim removed 7 bases at V and 4 bases at J, leaving 18 bases unmatched. This chain's CDR3 is CSAGGPGLSLRETQYF. DNA for the CDR3: TGCAGCGCGGGGGGTCCGGGACTAAGTCTCCGAGAGACCCAGTACTTC. The whole variable domain, remainder taken from reference TRBV29-1 and TRBJ2-5, is SAVISQKPSRDICQRGTSLTIQCQVDSQVTMMFWYRQQPGQSLTLIATANQGSEATYESGFVIDKFPISRPNLTFSTLTVSNMSPEDSSIYLCSAGGPGLSLRETQYFGPGTRLLVL.

The gene calls are TRBV28 and TRBJ2-1, with 16 positions matching TRBD2. The J segment lost 8 bases and the V segment lost 7 bases, leaving 5 bases of the junction unmatched. Germline values: CDR1 MDHEN, CDR2 SYDVKM. The CDR3 runs to 15 residues. For the CDR3, the DNA is TGTGCCAGCACCGGGACTAGCGGGAGGGTGTATGAGCAGTTCTTC. This encodes CASTGTSGRVYEQFF.

The rearrangement links TRBV5-1 to TRBJ2-5; 9 nucleotides match TRBD2. The germline V gene encodes CDR1 SGHRS and CDR2 YFSETQ. The CDR3 runs to 16 residues. V lost 4 bases and J lost 4; bases outside the gene matches: 11. In nucleotides, the CDR3 is TGCGCCAGCAGCCTCGGACTAGCGAGAGACGGAGAGACCCAGTACTTC. As protein: CASSLGLARDGETQYF.

The V gene is TRBV4-3, the J gene TRBJ2-3, with D perhaps TRBD2 (6 bases). V lost 0 bases and J lost 4, with 14 bases in between. The CDR3 is 16 residues long. Germline V CDR1 and CDR2: LGHNA, YSLEER. The CDR3 bases are TGCGCCAGCAGCCAAGATGAGGCGGTAGCGGCAGATACGCAGTATTTT. This sequence encodes CASSQDEAVAADTQYF.

This clonotype showed up just once. This may arise from a read error, as a much more abundant clone is one base away. The gene calls are TRBV29-1 and TRBJ2-2; D gene uncertain. Germline V gene lookup returns CDR1 SQVTM and CDR2 ANQGSEA. V dropped 5 bases and J dropped 1 base, with 5 bases sitting between them. The CDR3 sequence is 12 residues long. The CDR3 region has the DNA TGCAGCGTTTGGGGGAACACCGGGGAGCTGTTTTTT. It yields the protein CSVWGNTGELFF.

This clonotype was counted at least ten times. The chain combines TRBV19 with TRBJ2-4; D is perhaps TRBD2 (5 bases). Germline-derived CDR1 and CDR2 are LNHDA and SQIVND (reference sequence). With 6 bases removed from V and 8 bases from J, the gap between germline ends came to 11 bases. The CDR3 totals 12 residues. The CDR3 is CASSGDEDIQYF. The DNA for the CDR3 is TGTGCCAGTAGCGGGGATGAGGACATTCAGTACTTC.

This clonotype appeared a few times. This chain joins TRBV7-3 and TRBJ1-1, with TRBD1 matching 10 bases. Germline loops: CDR1 SGHTA, CDR2 FQGTGA. This CDR3 region has 14 residues. Trimming cost V 0 bases and J 7 bases; bases outside gene matches: 2. DNA for the CDR3: TGTGCCAGCAGCTTAACCGGGACAGGGGATGAAGCTTTCTTT. Translating gives CASSLTGTGDEAFF. Complete variable domain (other parts from reference TRBV7-3 and TRBJ1-1): GAGVSQTPSNKVTEKGKYVELRCDPISGHTALYWYRQSLGQGPEFLIYFQGTGAADDSGLPNDRFFAVRPEGSVSTLKIQRTERGDSAVYLCASSLTGTGDEAFFGQGTRLTVV.

J is TRBJ2-3 and V is TRBV20-1; perhaps D is TRBD1 or TRBD2 (5 bases each). The V gene's germline CDR1 is DFQATT and CDR2 SNEGSKA (reference sequence). This CDR3 has 13 residues. The V and J ends lost 1 base and 3 bases respectively, with 8 bases between them. The DNA of the CDR3 is TGCAGTGCTAGAGTTGGGGGAACAGATACGCAGTATTTT. Its protein product is CSARVGGTDTQYF.

The chain combines TRBV5-1 with TRBJ2-7, with TRBD2 matching 11 bases. The CDR3 runs to 16 residues. Per the germline V gene, CDR1 is SGHRS and CDR2 is YFSETQ. After removal of 2 bases from V and 7 bases from J, the junction contained 11 bases not matched to a gene. The CDR3 sequence is CASSLRTSGSGGEQYF. DNA for the CDR3: TGCGCCAGCAGCTTACGGACTAGCGGGTCTGGAGGGGAGCAGTACTTC.

This chain joins TRBV10-3 and TRBJ2-1; 9 bases map to TRBD2. Germline lookup yields CDR1 ENHRY and CDR2 SYGVKD. J was trimmed by 9 bases and V by 0 bases; bases with no gene match: 0. The CDR3 extends over 13 amino acids. CDR3 region: CAISESTSGEQFF. In DNA, the CDR3 is TGTGCCATCAGTGAGTCGACTAGCGGTGAGCAGTTCTTC.